The rows below give T cell receptor beta chains drawn from one sample of a study of T-cell reconstitution after alpha-beta-depleted transplantation in children. TCRdb processed the PCR reads anew with MiXCR; each CDR3 protein has one entry. The repertoire has about 610,000 distinct CDR3 sequences, roughly a tenth of them found once; the top ten carry less than 4.5%. This sample comprised PBMCs from the stem cell graft donor, obtained from the stem cell graft. The receptors come from a human donor who donated a stem cell graft to a child with acute myeloid leukemia. CDR3s include the opening cysteine and the closing phenylalanine or tryptophan. The order of the fields is J gene, V gene, D gene, clone size, CDR3 protein, CDR3 DNA. D genes are given only for firm matches. Some rows mark clone size as missing; the rest say once, few, many or name a class of expanded clone.

>TRBJ2-5|TRBV11-2|TRBD1|-
CASSFRDRGLRETQYF
TGTGCCAGCAGCTTCCGGGACAGGGGGCTCCGAGAGACCCAGTACTTC
>TRBJ1-5|TRBV6-1|TRBD1|few
CASSPNQGASNQPQHF
TGTGCCAGCAGTCCAAACCAGGGGGCCAGCAATCAGCCCCAGCATTTT
>TRBJ2-4|TRBV28|-|-
CASRPTGRGIGNIQYF
TGTGCCAGCAGACCGACAGGGAGGGGGATTGGAAACATTCAGTACTTC
>TRBJ2-5|TRBV6-7|-|many
CASSYSLRYQETQYF
TGTGCCAGCAGTTACTCTCTACGGTACCAAGAGACCCAGTACTTC
>TRBJ2-2|TRBV12-3/TRBV12-4|TRBD2|many
CASSLGLAGVGVAGELFF
TGTGCCAGCAGTTTAGGACTAGCGGGAGTGGGAGTCGCCGGGGAGCTGTTTTTT
>TRBJ1-6|TRBV12-3/TRBV12-4|-|few
CASRVRAGGNSPLHF
TGTGCCAGCAGGGTCAGGGCGGGAGGGAATTCACCCCTCCACTTT
>TRBJ2-7|TRBV10-2|-|-
CASKITGGLYEQYF
TGCGCCAGCAAGATAACGGGGGGCCTCTACGAGCAGTACTTC
>TRBJ2-3|TRBV6-5|-|few
CASSSLLFTDTQYF
TGTGCCAGCAGTTCTCTCCTATTCACAGATACGCAGTATTTT
>TRBJ1-1|TRBV3-1|TRBD1|many
CASGDRGRGTEAFF
TGTGCCAGCGGGGACAGGGGACGAGGAACTGAAGCTTTCTTT
>TRBJ2-7|TRBV20-1|-|-
CSWLTSGGAYEQYF
TGCAGCTGGCTGACTAGTGGGGGGGCGTACGAGCAGTACTTC
>TRBJ1-5|TRBV27|-|few
CASSLTQGRQPQHF
TGTGCCAGCAGTTTAACCCAGGGGAGGCAGCCCCAGCATTTT
>TRBJ2-3|TRBV28|TRBD2|-
CASSTPGGSTDTQYF
TGTGCCAGCAGTACTCCGGGAGGGAGCACAGATACGCAGTATTTT
>TRBJ2-5|TRBV12-3/TRBV12-4|-|many
CASSRTGTTQETQYF
TGTGCCAGCAGCCGAACCGGGACGACTCAAGAGACCCAGTACTTC
>TRBJ2-3|TRBV20-1|TRBD1|once
CSARDSLRDRTTDTQYF
TGCAGTGCTAGAGACAGTCTCCGGGACAGGACGACAGATACGCAGTATTTT
>TRBJ2-1|TRBV20-1|-|many
CSARKDMVYNEQFF
TGCAGTGCTAGGAAGGATATGGTTTACAATGAGCAGTTCTTC
>TRBJ2-1|TRBV7-8|-|many
CASSLGYDNEQFF
TGTGCCAGCAGCTTAGGGTACGACAATGAGCAGTTCTTC
>TRBJ2-7|TRBV20-1|TRBD1|few
CSASRQGWDPYEQYF
TGCAGTGCTAGTCGACAGGGGTGGGATCCCTACGAGCAGTACTTC
>TRBJ2-1|TRBV3-1|-|few
CASSQGERGQFF
TGTGCCAGCAGCCAAGGGGAACGTGGGCAGTTCTTC
>TRBJ2-5|TRBV12-3/TRBV12-4|TRBD2|-
CASRAQREGPKTQYF
TGTGCCAGCAGAGCTCAGCGGGAGGGCCCGAAGACCCAGTACTTC
>TRBJ2-7|TRBV9|-|-
CASSVAGGLAYEQYF
TGTGCCAGCAGCGTAGCTGGGGGTCTAGCCTACGAGCAGTACTTC
>TRBJ2-2|TRBV12-3/TRBV12-4|-|-
CASSHTPPGPGELFF
TGTGCCAGCAGCCACACACCGCCGGGCCCGGGGGAGCTGTTTTTT
>TRBJ1-2|TRBV5-5|-|-
CASSLVSGTIYGYTF
TGTGCCAGCAGCTTGGTCTCCGGGACAATCTATGGCTACACCTTC
>TRBJ2-3|TRBV28|TRBD2|few
CASERETSTDTQYF
TGTGCCAGCGAGCGGGAGACGAGCACAGATACGCAGTATTTT
>TRBJ2-3|TRBV20-1|TRBD2|once
CSAWILPAGGVFTQYF
TGCAGTGCCTGGATCCTCCCCGCGGGAGGGGTATTTACGCAGTATTTT